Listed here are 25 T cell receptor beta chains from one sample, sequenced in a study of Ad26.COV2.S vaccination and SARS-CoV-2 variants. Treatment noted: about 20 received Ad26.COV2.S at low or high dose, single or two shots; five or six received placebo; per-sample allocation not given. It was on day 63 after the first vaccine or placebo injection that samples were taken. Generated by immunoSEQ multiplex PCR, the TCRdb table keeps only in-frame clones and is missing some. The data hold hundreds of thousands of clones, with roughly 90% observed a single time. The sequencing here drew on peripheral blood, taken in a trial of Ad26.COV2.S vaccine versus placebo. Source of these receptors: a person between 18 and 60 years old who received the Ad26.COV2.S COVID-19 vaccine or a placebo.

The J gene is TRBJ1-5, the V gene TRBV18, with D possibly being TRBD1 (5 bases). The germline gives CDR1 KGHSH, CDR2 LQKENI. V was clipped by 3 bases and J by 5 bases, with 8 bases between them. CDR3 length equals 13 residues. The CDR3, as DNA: TGTGCCAGCTCACCCAAGACAGATCAGCCCCAGCATTTT. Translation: CASSPKTDQPQHF.

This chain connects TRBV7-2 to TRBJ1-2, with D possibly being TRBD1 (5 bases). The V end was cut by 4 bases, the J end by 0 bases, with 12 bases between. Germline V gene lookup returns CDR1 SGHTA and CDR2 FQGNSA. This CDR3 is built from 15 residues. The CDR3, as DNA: TGTGCCAGCAGCTCGGGGGGGTGGACTAACTATGGCTACACCTTC. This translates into CASSSGGWTNYGYTF.

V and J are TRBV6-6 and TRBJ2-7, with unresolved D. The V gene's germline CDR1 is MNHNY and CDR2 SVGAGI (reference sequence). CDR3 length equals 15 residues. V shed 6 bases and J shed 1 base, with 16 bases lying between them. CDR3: CASSPRLGRSYEQYF. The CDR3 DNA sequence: TGTGCCAGCAGCCCCCGGCTCGGCAGGTCCTACGAGCAGTACTTC.

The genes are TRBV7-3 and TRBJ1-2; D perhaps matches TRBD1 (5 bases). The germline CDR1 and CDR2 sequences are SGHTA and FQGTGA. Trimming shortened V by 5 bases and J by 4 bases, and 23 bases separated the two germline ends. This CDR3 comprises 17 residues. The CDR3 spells CASSQDPRAQGSYGYTF. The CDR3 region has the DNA TGTGCCAGCAGCCAAGACCCAAGGGCGCAGGGAAGCTATGGCTACACCTTC.

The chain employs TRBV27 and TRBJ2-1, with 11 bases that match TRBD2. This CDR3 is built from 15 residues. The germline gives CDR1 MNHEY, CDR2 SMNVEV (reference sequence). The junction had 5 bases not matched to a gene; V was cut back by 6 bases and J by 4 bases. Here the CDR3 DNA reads TGTGCCAGCAGGCCCCCTAGCGGGGGGTACAATGAGCAGTTCTTC. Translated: CASRPPSGGYNEQFF.

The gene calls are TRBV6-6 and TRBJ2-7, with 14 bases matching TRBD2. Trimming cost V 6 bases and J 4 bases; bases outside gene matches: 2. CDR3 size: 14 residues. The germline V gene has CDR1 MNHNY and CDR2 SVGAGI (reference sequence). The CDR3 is CASSRTSGGYEQYF. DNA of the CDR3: TGTGCCAGCAGCCGGACTAGCGGGGGGTACGAGCAGTACTTC.

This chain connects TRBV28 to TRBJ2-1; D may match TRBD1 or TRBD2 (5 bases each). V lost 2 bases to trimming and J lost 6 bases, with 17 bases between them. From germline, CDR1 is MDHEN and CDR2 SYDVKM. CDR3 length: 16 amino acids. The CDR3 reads CASSLGAADHSNEQFF. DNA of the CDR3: TGTGCCAGCAGTTTAGGGGCAGCGGACCATAGCAATGAGCAGTTCTTC.

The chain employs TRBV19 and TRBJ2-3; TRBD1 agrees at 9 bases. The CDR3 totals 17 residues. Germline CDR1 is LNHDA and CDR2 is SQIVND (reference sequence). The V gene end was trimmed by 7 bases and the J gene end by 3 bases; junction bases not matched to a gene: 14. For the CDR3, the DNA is TGTGCCAGTATGGGCCCGCCGGGACAGGGTAGGACAGATACGCAGTATTTT. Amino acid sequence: CASMGPPGQGRTDTQYF.

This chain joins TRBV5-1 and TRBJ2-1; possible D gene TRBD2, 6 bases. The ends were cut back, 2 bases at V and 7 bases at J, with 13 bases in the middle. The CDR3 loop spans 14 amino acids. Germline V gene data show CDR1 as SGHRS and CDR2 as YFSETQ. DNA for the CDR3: TGCGCCAGCAGCTTAGGGACTCCAGGGAATGAGCAGTTCTTC. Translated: CASSLGTPGNEQFF.

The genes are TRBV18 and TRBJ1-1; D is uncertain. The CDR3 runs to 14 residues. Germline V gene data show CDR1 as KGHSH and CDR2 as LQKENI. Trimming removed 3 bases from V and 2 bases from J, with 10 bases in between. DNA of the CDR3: TGTGCCAGCTCACCTAGACAAACCAACACTGAAGCTTTCTTT. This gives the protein CASSPRQTNTEAFF.

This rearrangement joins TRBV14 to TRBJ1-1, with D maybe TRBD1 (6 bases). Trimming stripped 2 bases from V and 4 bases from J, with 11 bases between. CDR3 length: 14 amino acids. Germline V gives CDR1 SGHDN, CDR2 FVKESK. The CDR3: CASSQTGKGTEAFF. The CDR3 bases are TGTGCCAGCAGCCAAACAGGGAAGGGCACTGAAGCTTTCTTT.

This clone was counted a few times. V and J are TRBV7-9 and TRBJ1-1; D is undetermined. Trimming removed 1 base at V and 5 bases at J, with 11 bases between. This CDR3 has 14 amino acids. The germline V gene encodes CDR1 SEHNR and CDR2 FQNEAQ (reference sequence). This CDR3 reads CASSLEGGRTEAFF. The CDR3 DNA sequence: TGTGCCAGCAGCTTAGAGGGAGGGAGGACTGAAGCTTTCTTT.

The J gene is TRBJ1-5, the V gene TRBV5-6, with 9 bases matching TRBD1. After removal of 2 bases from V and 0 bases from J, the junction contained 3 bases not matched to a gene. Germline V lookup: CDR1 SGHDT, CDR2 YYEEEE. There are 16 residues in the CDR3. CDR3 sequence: CASSFRTGVSNQPQHF. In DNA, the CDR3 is TGTGCCAGCAGCTTCCGGACAGGGGTTAGCAATCAGCCCCAGCATTTT.

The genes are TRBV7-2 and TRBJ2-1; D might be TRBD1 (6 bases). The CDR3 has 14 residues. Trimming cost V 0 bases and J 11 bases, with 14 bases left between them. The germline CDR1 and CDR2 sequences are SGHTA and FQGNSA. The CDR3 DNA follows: TGTGCCAGCAGCTTAGCGCTAGAGACAGGCCAGCAGTTCTTC. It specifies CASSLALETGQQFF.

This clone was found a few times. CDR3 sequence (DNA): TGTGCCAGCAGTCCAGATTACTCTGGAAACACCATATATTTT. It is translated as CASSPDYSGNTIYF. The chain is built from TRBV7-3 and TRBJ1-3; D gene uncertain. The CDR3 runs 14 residues. V lost 6 bases and J 0 bases, leaving 9 bases between the germline ends. CDR1 and CDR2 from the germline V gene are SGHTA and FQGTGA.

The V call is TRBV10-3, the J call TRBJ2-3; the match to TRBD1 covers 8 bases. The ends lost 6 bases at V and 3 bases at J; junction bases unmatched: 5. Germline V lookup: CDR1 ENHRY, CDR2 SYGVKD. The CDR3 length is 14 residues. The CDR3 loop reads CAISSRGRTDTQYF. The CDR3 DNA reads TGTGCCATCAGCTCCAGGGGGCGGACAGATACGCAGTATTTT.

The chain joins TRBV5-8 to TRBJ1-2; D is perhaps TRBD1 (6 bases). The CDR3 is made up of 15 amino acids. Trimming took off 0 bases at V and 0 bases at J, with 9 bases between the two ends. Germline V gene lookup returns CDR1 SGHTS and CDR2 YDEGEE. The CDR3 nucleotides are TGTGCCAGCAGCTTGGGGCAGGGGACTAACTATGGCTACACCTTC. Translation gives CASSLGQGTNYGYTF. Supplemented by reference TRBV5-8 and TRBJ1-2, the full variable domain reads EAGVTQSPTHLIKTRGQQATLRCSPISGHTSVYWYQQALGLGLQFLLWYDEGEERNRGNFPPRFSGRQFPNYSSELNVNALELEDSALYLCASSLGQGTNYGYTFGSGTRLTVV.

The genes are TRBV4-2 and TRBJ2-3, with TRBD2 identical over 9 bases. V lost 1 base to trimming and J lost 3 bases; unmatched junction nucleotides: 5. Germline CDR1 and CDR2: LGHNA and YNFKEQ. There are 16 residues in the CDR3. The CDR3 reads CASSQASGLATDTQYF. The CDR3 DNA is TGTGCCAGCAGCCAAGCTAGCGGACTAGCGACAGATACGCAGTATTTT.

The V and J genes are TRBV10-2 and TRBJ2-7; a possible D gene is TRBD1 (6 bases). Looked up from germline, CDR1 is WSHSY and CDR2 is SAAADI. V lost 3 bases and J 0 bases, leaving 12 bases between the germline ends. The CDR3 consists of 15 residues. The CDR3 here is CASSENRANSYEQYF. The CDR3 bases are TGCGCCAGCAGTGAAAACAGGGCTAACTCCTACGAGCAGTACTTC.

The DNA for the CDR3 is TGTGCCAGTAGTACGTCGTTAGAGGTCGCTGAAGCTTTCTTT. Translated: CASSTSLEVAEAFF. V gene TRBV19 combines with J gene TRBJ1-1; D is ambiguous. V was pared by 4 bases and J by 6 bases, with 15 bases between. This CDR3 has 14 amino acids. CDR1 is LNHDA, CDR2 SQIVND, per germline (reference sequence).

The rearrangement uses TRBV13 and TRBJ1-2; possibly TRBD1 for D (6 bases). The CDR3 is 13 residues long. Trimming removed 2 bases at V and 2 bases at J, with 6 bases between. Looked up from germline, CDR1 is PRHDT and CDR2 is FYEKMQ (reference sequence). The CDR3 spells CASSLTGNYGYTF. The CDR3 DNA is TGTGCCAGCAGCTTAACAGGGAACTATGGCTACACCTTC.

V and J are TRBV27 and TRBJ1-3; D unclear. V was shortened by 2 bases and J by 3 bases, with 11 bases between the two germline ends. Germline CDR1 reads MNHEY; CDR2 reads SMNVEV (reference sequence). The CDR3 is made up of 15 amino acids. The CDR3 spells CASSLSPLGGNTIYF. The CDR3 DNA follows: TGTGCCAGCAGTTTAAGCCCCCTAGGTGGAAACACCATATATTTT.

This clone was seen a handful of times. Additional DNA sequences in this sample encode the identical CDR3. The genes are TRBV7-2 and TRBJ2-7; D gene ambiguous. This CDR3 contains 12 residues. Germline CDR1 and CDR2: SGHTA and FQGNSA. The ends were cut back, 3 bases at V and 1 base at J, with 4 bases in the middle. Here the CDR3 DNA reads TGTGCCAGCAGCTTGACTTCCTACGAGCAGTACTTC. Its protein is CASSLTSYEQYF.

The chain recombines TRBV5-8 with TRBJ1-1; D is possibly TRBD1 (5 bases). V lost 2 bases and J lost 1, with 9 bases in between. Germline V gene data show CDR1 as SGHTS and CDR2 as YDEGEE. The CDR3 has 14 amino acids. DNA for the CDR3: TGTGCCAGCAGCTTAAGGGGAAGGAACACTGAAGCTTTCTTT. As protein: CASSLRGRNTEAFF.

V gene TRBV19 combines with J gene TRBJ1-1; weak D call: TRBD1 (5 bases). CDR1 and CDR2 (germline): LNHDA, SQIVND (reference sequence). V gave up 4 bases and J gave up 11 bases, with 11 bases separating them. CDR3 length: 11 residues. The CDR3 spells CASSTLRVAFF. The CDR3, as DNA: TGTGCCAGTAGTACCCTCAGGGTTGCTTTCTTT.